This T cell receptor beta chain was observed in a study of human T cells and chemical hapten exposure. As for the study in general: Each week of the roughly 23-week study, patients had diphenylcyclopropenone applied to the scalp. Patients, a majority of them female, were diagnosed with alopecia areata, totalis or universalis.

Notes on the study in general: Alopecia in all donors means immunity may differ from healthy individuals.

There are many counts of this clonotype. As yet, its antigen is unknown. Specified time point: pre-sensitization, week 0. Treatment in this sample: therapeutic diphenylcyclopropenone sensitization with weekly scalp DPC. Investigators collected blood before applying each patch test. Via MiXCR, TCRdb re-called the RACE reads, giving one row per CDR3 protein. The sample carries approximately 180,000 distinct CDR3 sequences, 25% to 35% recorded once. This CDR3 is 17 amino acids long. The clonotype was recovered from a woman in her 30s with alopecia areata. Some clones in this sample may be carry-over from other donors' samples. V usage is TRBV21-1 and J usage is TRBJ2-1; TRBD2 was called by the table and not checked on the DNA. TRBV21-1 constitutes a pseudogene. This material consisted of whole blood, taken in connection with sensitization to the hapten diphenylcyclopropenone (DPC). The CDR3 region is CASSKVCRDWIVNEQFF. CDR3 nucleotides: TGTGCCAGCAGCAAAGTGTGCCGGGACTGGATCGTCAATGAGCAGTTCTTC.